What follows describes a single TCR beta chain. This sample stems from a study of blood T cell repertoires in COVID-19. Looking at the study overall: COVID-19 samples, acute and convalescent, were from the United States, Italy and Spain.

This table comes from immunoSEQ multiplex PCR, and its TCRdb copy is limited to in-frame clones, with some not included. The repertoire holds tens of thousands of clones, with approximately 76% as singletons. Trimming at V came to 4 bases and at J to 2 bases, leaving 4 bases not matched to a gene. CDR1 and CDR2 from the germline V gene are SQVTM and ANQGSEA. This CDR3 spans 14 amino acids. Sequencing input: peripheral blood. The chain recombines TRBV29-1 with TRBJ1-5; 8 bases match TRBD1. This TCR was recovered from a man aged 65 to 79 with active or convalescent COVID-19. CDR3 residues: CSVATGGRNQPQHF. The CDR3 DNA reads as TGCAGCGTTGCCACAGGGGGACGCAATCAGCCCCAGCATTTT.